Below are 2 T cell receptor beta chains sequenced from a single sample in a study of CD8+ T cells in alopecia areata. Treatment in this sample: oral pan-JAK inhibitor, 5-10 mg twice daily. Those with alopecia areata gave lesional scalp punch biopsies and peripheral blood. Reverse transcribed after extraction, RNA yielded cDNA as the sequencing template. Data came from immunoSEQ multiplex PCR; TCRdb stores just in-frame clones and leaves some out. The sample holds 10,000 to 15,000 clones; about 65% are singletons and the top ten take around 7%. Here the sequenced sample was skin, taken at week 4, from a patient treated with tofacitinib. All receptors derive from a human donor with alopecia areata.

The V and J genes are TRBV7-2 and TRBJ1-5; D is uncertain. The CDR3 is made up of 16 amino acids. Germline V lookup: CDR1 SGHTA, CDR2 FQGNSA. Trimming removed 2 bases at V and 2 bases at J, with 13 bases between. Here the CDR3 DNA reads TGTGCCAGCAGCTTACAAATGCGGGGAGGCAATCAGCCCCAGCATTTT. This gives the protein CASSLQMRGGNQPQHF.

The V gene is TRBV4-1, the J gene TRBJ1-2; 8 bases are shared with TRBD1. Per the germline V gene, CDR1 is MGHRA and CDR2 is YSYEKL. V lost 6 bases, J lost 4 bases, and 10 bases stayed unmatched. The CDR3 loop spans 15 amino acids. The CDR3 DNA is TGCGCCAGCAGTCAGGACAGGGCGGGTGGCTATGGCTACACCTTC. Translated, it gives CASSQDRAGGYGYTF.